This TCR beta chain came from a study of T-cell reconstitution after alpha-beta-depleted transplantation in children (dated by TCRdb to about 2016). Context from the whole study: The study quantitatively tracked T-cell immune reconstitution after TCRalphabeta/CD19-depleted allogeneic hematopoietic cell transplantation in children using TCR repertoire profiling. The paper's findings and limits, for the study overall: Hyperexpanded clone frequencies declined over subsequent months; after one year, T-cell counts and TCRbeta diversity were mostly attributed to newly produced T cells. Apparently early alphabetaT-cell count recovery about two months after transplant reportedly relied on only several hundred rapidly expanded clones derived from non-depleted graft cells. In some patients, the high TCRbeta diversity seen at day 60 was put down to recipient T cells and intrathymic progenitors that had survived conditioning.

The CDR1 and CDR2 encoded by the germline V gene are LGHNA and YNFKEQ. The CDR3 sequence holds 15 residues, the cysteine and phenylalanine included. Left in the record is the CDR3 DNA by itself, 45 bases read in frame from the first base. Trimming costs V 0 bases and J 7 bases, and their ends lie 15 bases apart. The library was produced with PCR. These reads were obtained on an Illumina HiSeq 2500. To normalize quantification of the TCRbeta repertoire, the TCR libraries were built with molecular barcoding that relied on unique molecular identifiers. TCRdb applied fastp at Q25 and MiXCR to the public reads, then kept only in-frame beta chains. Entries that share a CDR3 protein sequence are merged under the most common genes and DNA. For this sample the table gives about 980,000 distinct CDR3 sequences, of which 25% to 30% were detected only once. Clones ranked in the top ten supply around 30% of the sample.

Explained via the paper, the treatment or condition label denotes: allogeneic hematopoietic cell transplantation with graft depleted of TCRalphabeta T cells and CD19 B cells. TCRalphabeta/CD19-depleted allogeneic hematopoietic cell grafts were given to the transplant recipients, all of whom were children. This clonotype has a handful of counts. Its antigen remains unidentified. Per-base quality was not reported, and no clone a single base away is much larger than it. This sequence uses TRBV4-2 and TRBJ1-1; the D gene assignment is ambiguous. The clonotype was recovered from a boy less than two years old who had a stem cell transplant for SCID, so the T cells may come from the graft donor. Here the sequenced sample was PBMCs, mostly from graft donor cells, taken 360 days after TCRalphabeta/CD19-depleted stem cell transplant. The CDR3 reads as follows: CASSQDRARVYEAFF. In nucleotide form, the sequence is TGTGCCAGCAGCCAAGATAGGGCGAGGGTTTATGAAGCTTTCTTT.